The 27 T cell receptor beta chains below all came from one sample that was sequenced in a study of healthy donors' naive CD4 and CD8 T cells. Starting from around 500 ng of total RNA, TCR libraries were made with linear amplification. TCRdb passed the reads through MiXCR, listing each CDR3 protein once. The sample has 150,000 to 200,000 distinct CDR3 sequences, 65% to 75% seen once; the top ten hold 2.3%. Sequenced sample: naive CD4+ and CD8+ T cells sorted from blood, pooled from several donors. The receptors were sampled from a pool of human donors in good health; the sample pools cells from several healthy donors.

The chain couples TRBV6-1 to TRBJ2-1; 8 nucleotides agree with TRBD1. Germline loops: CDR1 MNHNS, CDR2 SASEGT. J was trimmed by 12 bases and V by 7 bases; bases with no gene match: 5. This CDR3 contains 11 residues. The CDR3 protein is CASNDQGAQFF. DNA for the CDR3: TGTGCCAGCAACGATCAGGGGGCGCAGTTCTTC.

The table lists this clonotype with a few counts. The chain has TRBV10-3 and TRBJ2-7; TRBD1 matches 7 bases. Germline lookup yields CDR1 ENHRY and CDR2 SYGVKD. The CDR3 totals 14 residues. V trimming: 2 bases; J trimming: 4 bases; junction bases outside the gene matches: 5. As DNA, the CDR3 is TGTGCCATCAGTGAGGGGACAGCTGAGTACGAGCAGTACTTC. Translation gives CAISEGTAEYEQYF.

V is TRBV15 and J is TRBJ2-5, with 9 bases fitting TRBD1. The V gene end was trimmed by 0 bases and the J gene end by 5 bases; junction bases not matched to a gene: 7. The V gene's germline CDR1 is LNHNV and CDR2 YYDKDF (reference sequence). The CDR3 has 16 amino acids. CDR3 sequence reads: CATSRDGDRDAETQYF. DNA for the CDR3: TGTGCCACCAGCAGAGATGGGGACAGGGACGCGGAGACCCAGTACTTC.

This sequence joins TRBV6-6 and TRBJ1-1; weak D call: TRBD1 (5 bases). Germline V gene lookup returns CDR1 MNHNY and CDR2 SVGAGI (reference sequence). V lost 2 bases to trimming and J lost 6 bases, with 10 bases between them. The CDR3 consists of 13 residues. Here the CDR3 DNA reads TGTGCCAGCAGTTACCCAGGGTCCGCTGAAGCTTTCTTT. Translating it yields CASSYPGSAEAFF.

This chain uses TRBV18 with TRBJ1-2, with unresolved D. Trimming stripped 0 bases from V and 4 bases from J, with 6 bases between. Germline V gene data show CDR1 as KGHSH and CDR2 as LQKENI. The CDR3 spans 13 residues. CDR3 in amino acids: CASSPPAAYGYTF. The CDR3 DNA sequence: TGTGCCAGCTCACCACCGGCAGCCTATGGCTACACCTTC.

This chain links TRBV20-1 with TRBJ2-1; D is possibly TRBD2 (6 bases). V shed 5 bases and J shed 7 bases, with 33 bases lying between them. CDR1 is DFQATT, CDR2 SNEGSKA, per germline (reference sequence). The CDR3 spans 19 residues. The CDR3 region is CSAEVTPYSGLDFWNEQFF. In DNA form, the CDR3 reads TGCAGTGCTGAGGTTACCCCGTACTCGGGACTGGACTTTTGGAATGAGCAGTTCTTC.

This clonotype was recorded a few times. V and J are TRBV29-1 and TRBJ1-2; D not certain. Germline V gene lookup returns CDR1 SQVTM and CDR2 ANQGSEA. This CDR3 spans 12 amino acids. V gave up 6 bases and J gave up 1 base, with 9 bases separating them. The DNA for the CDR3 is TGCAGCGTAAGGGCTGATAACTATGGCTACACCTTC. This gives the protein CSVRADNYGYTF.

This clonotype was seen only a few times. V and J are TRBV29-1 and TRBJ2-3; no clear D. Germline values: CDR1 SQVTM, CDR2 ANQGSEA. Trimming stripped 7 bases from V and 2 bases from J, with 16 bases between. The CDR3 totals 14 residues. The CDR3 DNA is TGCAGCGCAACGACACAACTTCTCACAGATACGCAGTATTTT. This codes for CSATTQLLTDTQYF.

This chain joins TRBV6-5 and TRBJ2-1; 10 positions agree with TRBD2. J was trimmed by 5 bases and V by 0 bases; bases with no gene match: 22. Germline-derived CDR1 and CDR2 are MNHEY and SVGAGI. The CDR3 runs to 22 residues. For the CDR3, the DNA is TGTGCCAGCAGTTACTCGAGGGGAACCGGGACAGCGGGACTAGCGCACCACAATGAGCAGTTCTTC. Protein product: CASSYSRGTGTAGLAHHNEQFF.

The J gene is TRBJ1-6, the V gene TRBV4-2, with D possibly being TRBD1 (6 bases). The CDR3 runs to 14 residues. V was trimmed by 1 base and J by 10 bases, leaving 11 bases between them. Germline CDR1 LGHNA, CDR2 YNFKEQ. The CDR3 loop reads CASSQGYRDSPLHF. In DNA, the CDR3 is TGTGCCAGCAGCCAAGGGTACAGGGACTCACCCCTCCACTTT.

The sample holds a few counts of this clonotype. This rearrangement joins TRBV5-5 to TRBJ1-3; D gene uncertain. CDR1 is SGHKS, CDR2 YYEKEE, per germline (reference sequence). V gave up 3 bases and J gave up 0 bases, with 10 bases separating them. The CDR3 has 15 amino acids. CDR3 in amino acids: CASSSPAFSGNTIYF. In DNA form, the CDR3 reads TGTGCCAGCAGCTCCCCAGCGTTCTCTGGAAACACCATATATTTT.

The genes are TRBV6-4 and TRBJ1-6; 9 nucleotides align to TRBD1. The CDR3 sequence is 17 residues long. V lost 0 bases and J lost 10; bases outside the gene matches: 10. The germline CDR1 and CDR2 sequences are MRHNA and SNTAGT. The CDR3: CASSDSGWGQGLSPLHF. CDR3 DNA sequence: TGTGCCAGCAGTGACTCAGGTTGGGGACAGGGACTGTCACCCCTCCACTTT.

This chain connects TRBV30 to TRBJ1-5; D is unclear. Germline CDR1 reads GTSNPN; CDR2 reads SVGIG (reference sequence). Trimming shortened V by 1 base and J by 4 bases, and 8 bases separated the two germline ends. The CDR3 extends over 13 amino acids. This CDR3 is CAWSGGRNQPQHF. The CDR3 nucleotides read TGTGCCTGGAGTGGCGGGCGGAATCAGCCCCAGCATTTT.

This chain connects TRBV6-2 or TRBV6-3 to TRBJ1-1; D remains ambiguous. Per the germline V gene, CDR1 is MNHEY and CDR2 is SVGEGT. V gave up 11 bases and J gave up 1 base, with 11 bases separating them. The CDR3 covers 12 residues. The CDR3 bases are TGTGCCTCGACGGGTTGGAACACTGAAGCTTTCTTT. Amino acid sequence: CASTGWNTEAFF.

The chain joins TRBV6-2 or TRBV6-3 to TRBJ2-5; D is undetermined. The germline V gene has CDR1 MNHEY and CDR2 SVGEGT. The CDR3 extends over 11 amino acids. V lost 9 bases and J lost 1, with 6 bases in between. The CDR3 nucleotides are TGTGCCAGGATAACCCAAGAGACCCAGTACTTC. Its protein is CARITQETQYF.

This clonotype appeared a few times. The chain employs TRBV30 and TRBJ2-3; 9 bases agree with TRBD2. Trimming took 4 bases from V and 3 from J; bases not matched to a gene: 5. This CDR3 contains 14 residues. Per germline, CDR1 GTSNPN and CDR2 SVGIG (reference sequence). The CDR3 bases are TGTGCCTGGAATTTAGCGGGAGCGACAGATACGCAGTATTTT. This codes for CAWNLAGATDTQYF.

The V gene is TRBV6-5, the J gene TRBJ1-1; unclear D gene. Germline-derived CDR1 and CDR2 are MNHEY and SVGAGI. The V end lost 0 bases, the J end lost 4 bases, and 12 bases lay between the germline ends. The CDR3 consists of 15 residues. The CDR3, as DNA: TGTGCCAGCAGTTACTCGAGAGTGGATGGCACTGAAGCTTTCTTT. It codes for CASSYSRVDGTEAFF.

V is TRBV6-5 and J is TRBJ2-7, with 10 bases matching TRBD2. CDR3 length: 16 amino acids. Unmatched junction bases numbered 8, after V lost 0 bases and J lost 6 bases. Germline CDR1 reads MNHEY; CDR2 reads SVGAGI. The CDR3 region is CASSYSILAGVGEQYF. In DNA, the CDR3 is TGTGCCAGCAGTTACTCAATCCTAGCGGGAGTGGGCGAGCAGTACTTC.

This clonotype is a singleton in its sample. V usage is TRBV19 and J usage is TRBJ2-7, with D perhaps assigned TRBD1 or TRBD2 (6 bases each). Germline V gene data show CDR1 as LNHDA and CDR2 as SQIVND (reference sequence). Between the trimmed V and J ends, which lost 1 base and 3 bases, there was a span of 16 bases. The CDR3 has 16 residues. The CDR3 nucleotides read TGTGCCAGTAGTATAGGGTCCGGGGGCGCTTTCTACGAGCAGTACTTC. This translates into CASSIGSGGAFYEQYF. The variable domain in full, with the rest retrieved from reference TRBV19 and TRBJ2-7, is DGGITQSPKYLFRKEGQNVTLSCEQNLNHDAMYWYRQDPGQGLRLIYYSQIVNDFQKGDIAEGYSVSREKKESFPLTVTSAQKNPTAFYLCASSIGSGGAFYEQYFGPGTRLTVT.

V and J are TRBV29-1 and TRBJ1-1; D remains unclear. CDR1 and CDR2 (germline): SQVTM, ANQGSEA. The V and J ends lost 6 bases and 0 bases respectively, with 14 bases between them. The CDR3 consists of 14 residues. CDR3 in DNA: TGCAGCGTCCACATTGGCGGCATGAACACTGAAGCTTTCTTT. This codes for CSVHIGGMNTEAFF.

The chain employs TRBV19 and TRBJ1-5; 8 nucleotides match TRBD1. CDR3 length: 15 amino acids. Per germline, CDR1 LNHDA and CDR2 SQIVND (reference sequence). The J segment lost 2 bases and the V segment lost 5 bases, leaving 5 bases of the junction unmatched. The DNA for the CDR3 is TGTGCCAGTAGTCAGGACAGGGACGGCAATCAGCCCCAGCATTTT. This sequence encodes CASSQDRDGNQPQHF. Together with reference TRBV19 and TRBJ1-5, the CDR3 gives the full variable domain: DGGITQSPKYLFRKEGQNVTLSCEQNLNHDAMYWYRQDPGQGLRLIYYSQIVNDFQKGDIAEGYSVSREKKESFPLTVTSAQKNPTAFYLCASSQDRDGNQPQHFGDGTRLSIL.

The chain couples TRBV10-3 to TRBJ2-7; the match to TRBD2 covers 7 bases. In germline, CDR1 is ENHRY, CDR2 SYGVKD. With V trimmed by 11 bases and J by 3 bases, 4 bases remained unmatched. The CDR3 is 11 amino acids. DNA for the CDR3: TGTGCCTCACGGGACTACTACGAGCAGTACTTC. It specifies CASRDYYEQYF.

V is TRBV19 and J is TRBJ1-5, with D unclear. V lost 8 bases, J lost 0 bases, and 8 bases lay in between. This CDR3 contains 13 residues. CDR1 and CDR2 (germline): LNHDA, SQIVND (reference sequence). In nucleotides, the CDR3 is TGTGCCAGTGGCCGGAGTAGCAATCAGCCCCAGCATTTT. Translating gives CASGRSSNQPQHF.

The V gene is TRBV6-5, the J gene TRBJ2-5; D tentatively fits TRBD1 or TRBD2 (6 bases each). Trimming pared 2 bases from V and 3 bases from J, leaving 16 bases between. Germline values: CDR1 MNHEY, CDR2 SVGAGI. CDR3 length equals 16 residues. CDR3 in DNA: TGTGCCAGCAGTTACGTGCCGGGGGCGGGTAAAGAGACCCAGTACTTC. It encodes CASSYVPGAGKETQYF.

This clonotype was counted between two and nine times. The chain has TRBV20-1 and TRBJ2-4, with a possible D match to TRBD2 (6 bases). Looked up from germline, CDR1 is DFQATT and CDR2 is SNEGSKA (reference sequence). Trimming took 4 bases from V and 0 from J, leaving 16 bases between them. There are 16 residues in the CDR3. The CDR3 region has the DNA TGCAGTGCTACTCGCTGGAGCGGGCTAGCCAAAAACATTCAGTACTTC. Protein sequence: CSATRWSGLAKNIQYF.

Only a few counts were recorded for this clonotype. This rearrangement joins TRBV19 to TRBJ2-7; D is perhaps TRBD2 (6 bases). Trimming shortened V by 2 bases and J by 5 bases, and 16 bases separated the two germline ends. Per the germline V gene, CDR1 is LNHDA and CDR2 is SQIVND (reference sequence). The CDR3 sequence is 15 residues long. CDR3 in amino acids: CASSILPGGAHEQYF. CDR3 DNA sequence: TGTGCCAGTAGTATACTCCCTGGAGGGGCCCACGAGCAGTACTTC.

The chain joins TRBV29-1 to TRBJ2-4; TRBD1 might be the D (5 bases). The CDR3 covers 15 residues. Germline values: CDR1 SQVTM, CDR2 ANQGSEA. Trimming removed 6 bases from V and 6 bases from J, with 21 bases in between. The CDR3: CSVEQETDPGNIQYF. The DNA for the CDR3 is TGCAGCGTGGAACAGGAAACGGACCCTGGAAACATTCAGTACTTC.